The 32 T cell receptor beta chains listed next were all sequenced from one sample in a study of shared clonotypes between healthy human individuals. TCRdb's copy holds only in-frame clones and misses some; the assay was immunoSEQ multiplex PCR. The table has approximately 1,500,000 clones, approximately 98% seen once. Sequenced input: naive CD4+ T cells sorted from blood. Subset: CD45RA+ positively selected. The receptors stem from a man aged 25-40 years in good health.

The CDR3: CASPRQVNEQFF. In DNA form, the CDR3 reads TGTGCCAGCCCGCGACAGGTTAATGAGCAGTTCTTC. The V call is TRBV2, the J call TRBJ2-1; tentative D call: TRBD1 (6 bases). Per germline, CDR1 SNHLY and CDR2 FYNNEI. V dropped 8 bases and J dropped 7 bases, with 12 bases sitting between them. This CDR3 is built from 12 residues.

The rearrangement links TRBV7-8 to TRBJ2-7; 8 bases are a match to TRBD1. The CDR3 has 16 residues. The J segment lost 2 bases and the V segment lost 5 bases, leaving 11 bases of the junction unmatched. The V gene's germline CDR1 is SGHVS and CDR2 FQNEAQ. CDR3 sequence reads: CASSIYSGTGPYEQYF. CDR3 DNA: TGTGCCAGCAGCATATATTCCGGGACAGGCCCCTACGAGCAGTACTTC.

The CDR3: CASRPPGHGPPGLVPTGELFF. The CDR3 nucleotides read TGTGCCAGCAGACCTCCGGGACACGGACCTCCGGGACTAGTCCCCACCGGGGAGCTGTTTTTT. This sequence joins TRBV2 and TRBJ2-2; the match to TRBD2 covers 8 bases. V was pared by 6 bases and J by 4 bases, with 25 bases of the junction left unmatched. This CDR3 spans 21 amino acids. Germline CDR1 reads SNHLY; CDR2 reads FYNNEI.

In DNA, the CDR3 is TGCGCCAGCAGCCCTCGGACAGAGAATACGCAGTATTTT. Its translation: CASSPRTENTQYF. The V gene is TRBV5-1, the J gene TRBJ2-3; maybe TRBD1 (6 bases). From germline, CDR1 is SGHRS and CDR2 YFSETQ. The CDR3 length is 13 residues. V lost 4 bases and J lost 7, with 13 bases in between.

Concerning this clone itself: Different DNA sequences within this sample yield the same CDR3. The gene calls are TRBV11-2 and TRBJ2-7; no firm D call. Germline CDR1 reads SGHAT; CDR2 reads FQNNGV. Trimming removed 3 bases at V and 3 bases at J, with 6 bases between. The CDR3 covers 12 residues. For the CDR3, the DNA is TGTGCCAGCAGCTTTTCCGGCTACGAGCAGTACTTC. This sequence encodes CASSFSGYEQYF.

CDR3 in amino acids: CASSTNHGVIAYEQYF. CDR3 DNA: TGTGCCAGCAGTACCAACCACGGGGTAATAGCCTACGAGCAGTACTTC. The chain combines TRBV27 with TRBJ2-7, with D possibly TRBD2 on 5 matching bases. CDR1 is MNHEY, CDR2 SMNVEV, per germline (reference sequence). V was trimmed by 5 bases and J by 2 bases, leaving 19 bases between them. This CDR3 contains 16 residues.

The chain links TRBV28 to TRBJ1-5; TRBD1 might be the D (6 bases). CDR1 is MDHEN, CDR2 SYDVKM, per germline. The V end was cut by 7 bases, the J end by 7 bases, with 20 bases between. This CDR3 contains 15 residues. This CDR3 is CASNDVGGAGQPQHF. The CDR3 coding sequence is TGTGCCAGCAATGATGTGGGGGGCGCGGGGCAGCCCCAGCATTTT.

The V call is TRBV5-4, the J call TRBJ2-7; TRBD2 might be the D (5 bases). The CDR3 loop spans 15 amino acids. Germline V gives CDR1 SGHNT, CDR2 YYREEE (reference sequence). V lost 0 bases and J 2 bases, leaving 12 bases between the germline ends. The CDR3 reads CASSLAVALTYEQYF. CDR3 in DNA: TGTGCCAGCAGCTTGGCGGTAGCGCTCACCTACGAGCAGTACTTC.

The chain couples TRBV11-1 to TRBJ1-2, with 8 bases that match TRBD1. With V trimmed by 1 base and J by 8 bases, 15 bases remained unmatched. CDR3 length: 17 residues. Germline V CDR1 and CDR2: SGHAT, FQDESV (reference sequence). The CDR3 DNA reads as TGTGCCAGCAGCTTAGTAGGGACAGGAAGCTCCCAAGGGGGCTACACCTTC. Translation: CASSLVGTGSSQGGYTF. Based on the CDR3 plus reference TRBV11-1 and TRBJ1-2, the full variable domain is EAEVAQSPRYKITEKSQAVAFWCDPISGHATLYWYRQILGQGPELLVQFQDESVVDDSQLPKDRFSAERLKGVDSTLKIQPAELGDSAMYLCASSLVGTGSSQGGYTFGSGTRLTVV.

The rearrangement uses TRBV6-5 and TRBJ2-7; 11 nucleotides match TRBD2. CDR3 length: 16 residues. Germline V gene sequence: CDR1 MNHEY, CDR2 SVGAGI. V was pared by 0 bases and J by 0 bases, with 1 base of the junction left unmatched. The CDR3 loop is CASSYSTSGNSYEQYF. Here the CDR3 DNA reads TGTGCCAGCAGTTACTCGACTAGCGGGAACTCCTACGAGCAGTACTTC.

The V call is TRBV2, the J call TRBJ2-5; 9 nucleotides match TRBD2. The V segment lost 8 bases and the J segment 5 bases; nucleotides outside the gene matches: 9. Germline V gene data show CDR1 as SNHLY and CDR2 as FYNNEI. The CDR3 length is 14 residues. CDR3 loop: CASSRDSGSETQYF. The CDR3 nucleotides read TGTGCCAGCTCCCGGGATAGCGGGAGTGAGACCCAGTACTTC.

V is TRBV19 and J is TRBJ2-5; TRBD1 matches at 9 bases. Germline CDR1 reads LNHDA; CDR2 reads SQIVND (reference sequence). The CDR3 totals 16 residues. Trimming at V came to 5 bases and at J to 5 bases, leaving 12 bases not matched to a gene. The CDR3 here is CASSRGTGRVQETQYF. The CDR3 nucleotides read TGTGCCAGTAGTCGTGGGACAGGGCGAGTCCAGGAGACCCAGTACTTC.

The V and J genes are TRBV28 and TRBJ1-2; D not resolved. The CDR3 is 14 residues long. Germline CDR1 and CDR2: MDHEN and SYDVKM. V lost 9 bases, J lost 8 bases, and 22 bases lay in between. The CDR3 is CARSPSPTEAGYTF. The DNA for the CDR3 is TGTGCCAGGAGCCCCTCTCCTACAGAGGCAGGCTACACCTTC.

For the CDR3, the DNA is TGTGCCAGCAGCTTGGTTTGGACAGGGAATTTCACCGGGGAGCTGTTTTTT. Its protein product is CASSLVWTGNFTGELFF. The chain has TRBV5-5 and TRBJ2-2; 8 bases are a match to TRBD1. The CDR3 is 17 amino acids. Germline V gives CDR1 SGHKS, CDR2 YYEKEE (reference sequence). Losses at the gene ends were 0 bases for V and 4 bases for J; bases not matched to a gene: 8.

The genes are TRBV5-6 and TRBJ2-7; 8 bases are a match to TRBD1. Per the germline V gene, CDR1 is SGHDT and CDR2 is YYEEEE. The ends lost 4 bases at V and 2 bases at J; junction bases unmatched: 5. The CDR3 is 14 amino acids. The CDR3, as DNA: TGTGCCAGCAGCCACACAGGGGGTGCCTACGAGCAGTACTTC. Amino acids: CASSHTGGAYEQYF.

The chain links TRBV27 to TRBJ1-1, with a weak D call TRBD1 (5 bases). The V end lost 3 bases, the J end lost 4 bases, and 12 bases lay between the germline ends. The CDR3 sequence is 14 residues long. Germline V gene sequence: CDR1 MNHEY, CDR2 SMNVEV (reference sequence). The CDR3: CASSFGGISTEAFF. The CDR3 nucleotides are TGTGCCAGCAGTTTCGGGGGGATAAGCACTGAAGCTTTCTTT.

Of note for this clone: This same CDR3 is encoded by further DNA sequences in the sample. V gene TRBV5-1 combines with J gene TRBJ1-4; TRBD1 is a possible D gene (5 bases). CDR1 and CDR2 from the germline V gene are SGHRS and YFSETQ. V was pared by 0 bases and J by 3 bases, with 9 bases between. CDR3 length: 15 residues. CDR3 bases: TGCGCCAGCAGCTTGGGGGCAGGGTCTAATGAAAAACTGTTTTTT. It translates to CASSLGAGSNEKLFF.

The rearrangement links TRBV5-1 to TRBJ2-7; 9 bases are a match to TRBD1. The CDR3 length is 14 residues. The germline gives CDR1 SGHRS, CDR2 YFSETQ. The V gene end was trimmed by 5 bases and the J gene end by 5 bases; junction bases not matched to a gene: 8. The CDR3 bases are TGCGCCAGCAGAACGGGGGACAGGGCCCACGAGCAGTACTTC. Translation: CASRTGDRAHEQYF.

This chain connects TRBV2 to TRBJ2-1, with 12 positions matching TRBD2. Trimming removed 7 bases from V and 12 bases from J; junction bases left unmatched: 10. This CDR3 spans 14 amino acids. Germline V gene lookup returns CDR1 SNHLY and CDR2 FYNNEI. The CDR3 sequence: CASMDGLAGPGQFF. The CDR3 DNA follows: TGTGCCAGCATGGACGGACTAGCGGGACCAGGGCAGTTCTTC.

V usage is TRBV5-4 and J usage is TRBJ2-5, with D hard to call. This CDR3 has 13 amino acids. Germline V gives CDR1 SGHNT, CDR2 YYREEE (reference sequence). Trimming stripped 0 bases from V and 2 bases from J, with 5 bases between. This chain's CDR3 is CASSLESQETQYF. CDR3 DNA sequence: TGTGCCAGCAGCTTGGAGTCACAAGAGACCCAGTACTTC.

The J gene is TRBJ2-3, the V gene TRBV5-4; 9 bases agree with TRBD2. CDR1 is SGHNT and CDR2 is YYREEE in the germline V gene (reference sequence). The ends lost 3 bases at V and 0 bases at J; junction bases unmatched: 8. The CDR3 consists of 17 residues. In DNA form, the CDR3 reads TGTGCCAGCAGCTGGGGCGGACTAGCGACTAGCACAGATACGCAGTATTTT. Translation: CASSWGGLATSTDTQYF.

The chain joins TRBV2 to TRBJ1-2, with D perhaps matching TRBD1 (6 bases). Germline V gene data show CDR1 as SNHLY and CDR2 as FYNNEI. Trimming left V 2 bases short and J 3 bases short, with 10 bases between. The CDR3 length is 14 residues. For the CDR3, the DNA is TGTGCCAGCAGTGAATTAGGGGGACACTATGGCTACACCTTC. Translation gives CASSELGGHYGYTF.

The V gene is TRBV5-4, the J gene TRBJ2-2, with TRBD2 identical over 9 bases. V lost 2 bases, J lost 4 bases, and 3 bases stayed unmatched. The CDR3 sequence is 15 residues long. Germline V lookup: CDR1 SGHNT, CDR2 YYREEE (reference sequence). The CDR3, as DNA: TGTGCCAGCAGCTTCGAGCGGGGGGCCACCGGGGAGCTGTTTTTT. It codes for CASSFERGATGELFF.

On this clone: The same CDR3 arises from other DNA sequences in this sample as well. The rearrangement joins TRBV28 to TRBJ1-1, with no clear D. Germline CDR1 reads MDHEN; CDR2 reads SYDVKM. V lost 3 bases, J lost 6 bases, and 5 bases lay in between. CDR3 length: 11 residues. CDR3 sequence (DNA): TGTGCCAGCAGTTTCCTGTCTGAAGCTTTCTTT. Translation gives CASSFLSEAFF. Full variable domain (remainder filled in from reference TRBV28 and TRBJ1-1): DVKVTQSSRYLVKRTGEKVFLECVQDMDHENMFWYRQDPGLGLRLIYFSYDVKMKEKGDIPEGYSVSREKKERFSLILESASTNQTSMYLCASSFLSEAFFGQGTRLTVV.

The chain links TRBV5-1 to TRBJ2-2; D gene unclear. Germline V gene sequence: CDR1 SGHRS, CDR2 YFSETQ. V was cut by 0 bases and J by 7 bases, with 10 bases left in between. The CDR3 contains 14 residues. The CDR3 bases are TGCGCCAGCAGCTTGGCCGGTAGGGACGGGGAGCTGTTTTTT. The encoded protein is CASSLAGRDGELFF.

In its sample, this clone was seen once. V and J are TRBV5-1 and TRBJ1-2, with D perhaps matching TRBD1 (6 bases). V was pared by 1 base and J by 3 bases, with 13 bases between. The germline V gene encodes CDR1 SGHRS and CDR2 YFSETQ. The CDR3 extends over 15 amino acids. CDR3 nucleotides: TGCGCCAGCAGCTTGCAGGGGAATCGGGACTATGGCTACACCTTC. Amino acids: CASSLQGNRDYGYTF. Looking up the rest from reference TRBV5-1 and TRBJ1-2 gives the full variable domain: KAGVTQTPRYLIKTRGQQVTLSCSPISGHRSVSWYQQTPGQGLQFLFEYFSETQRNKGNFPGRFSGRQFSNSRSEMNVSTLELGDSALYLCASSLQGNRDYGYTFGSGTRLTVV.

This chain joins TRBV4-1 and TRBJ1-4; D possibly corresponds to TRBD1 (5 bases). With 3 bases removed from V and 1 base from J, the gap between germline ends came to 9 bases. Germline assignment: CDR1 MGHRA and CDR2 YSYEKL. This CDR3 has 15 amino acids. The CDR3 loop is CASSHPGRTNEKLFF. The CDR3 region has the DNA TGCGCCAGCAGCCATCCAGGGAGAACTAATGAAAAACTGTTTTTT.

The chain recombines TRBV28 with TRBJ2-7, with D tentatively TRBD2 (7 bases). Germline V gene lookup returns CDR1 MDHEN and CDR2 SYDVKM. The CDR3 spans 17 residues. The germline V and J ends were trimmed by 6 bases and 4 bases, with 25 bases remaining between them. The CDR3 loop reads CASSLYGGGGKWYEQYF. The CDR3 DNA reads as TGTGCCAGCAGCCTCTATGGGGGGGGCGGTAAGTGGTACGAGCAGTACTTC.

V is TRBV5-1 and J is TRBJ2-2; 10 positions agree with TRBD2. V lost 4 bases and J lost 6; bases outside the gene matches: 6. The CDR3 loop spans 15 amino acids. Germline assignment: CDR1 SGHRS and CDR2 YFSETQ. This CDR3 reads CASSASGSFPGELFF. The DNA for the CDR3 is TGCGCCAGCAGCGCTAGCGGGAGCTTTCCCGGGGAGCTGTTTTTT.

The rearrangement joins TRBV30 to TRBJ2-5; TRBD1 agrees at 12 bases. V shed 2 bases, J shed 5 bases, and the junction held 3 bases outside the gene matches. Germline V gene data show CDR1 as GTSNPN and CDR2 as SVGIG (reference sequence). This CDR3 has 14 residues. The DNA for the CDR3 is TGTGCCTGGAGTCGGGACAGGGGGCGGGAGACCCAGTACTTC. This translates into CAWSRDRGRETQYF. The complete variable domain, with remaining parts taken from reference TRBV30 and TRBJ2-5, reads SQTIHQWPATLVQPVGSPLSLECTVEGTSNPNLYWYRQAAGRGLQLLFYSVGIGQISSEVPQNLSASRPQDRQFILSSKKLLLSDSGFYLCAWSRDRGRETQYFGPGTRLLVL.

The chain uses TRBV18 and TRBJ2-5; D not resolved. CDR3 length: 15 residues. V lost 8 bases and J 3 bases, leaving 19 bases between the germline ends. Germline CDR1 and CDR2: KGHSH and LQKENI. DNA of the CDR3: TGTGCCAGCGCCCGAGGTGAGGCCAGGAAAGAGACCCAGTACTTC. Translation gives CASARGEARKETQYF.

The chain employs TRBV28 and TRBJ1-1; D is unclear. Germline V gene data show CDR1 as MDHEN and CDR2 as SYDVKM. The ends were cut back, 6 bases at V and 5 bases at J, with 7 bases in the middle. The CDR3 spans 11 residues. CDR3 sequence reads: CASRSTTEAFF. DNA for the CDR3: TGTGCCAGCAGGTCCACTACTGAAGCTTTCTTT.